A single sample is the source of the 25 T cell receptor beta chains below, sequenced in a study of blood T cells in healthy people across ages. Sample-barcoded 5' priming and a J-beta primer mix drove a second PCR of 7 to 11 cycles. From the 5' RACE reads, TCRdb called clonotypes with MiXCR, one entry per CDR3 protein. Here the sample spans 800,000 to 900,000 distinct CDR3 sequences, 62% being singletons. The sample was blood. The receptors derive from a man aged 25 to 45 in good health.

The V call is TRBV28, the J call TRBJ1-2; D gene unclear. The CDR3 totals 13 residues. Deletions cut 6 bases from V and 8 bases from J, with 16 bases between. The germline CDR1 and CDR2 sequences are MDHEN and SYDVKM. CDR3 in amino acids: CASSRTIRRGYTF. CDR3 DNA: TGTGCCAGCAGCCGTACGATAAGAAGAGGCTACACCTTC.

This chain connects TRBV12-3 or TRBV12-4 to TRBJ1-4; no clear D. This CDR3 comprises 14 residues. V was clipped by 0 bases and J by 11 bases, with 13 bases between them. CDR3 region: CASSLARGRSKLFF. CDR3 sequence (DNA): TGTGCCAGCAGTTTAGCGCGAGGCAGGTCTAAACTGTTTTTT.

The V gene is TRBV4-2, the J gene TRBJ1-2; no clear D gene. Germline CDR1 is LGHNA and CDR2 is YNFKEQ. This CDR3 is built from 16 residues. V was pared by 4 bases and J by 0 bases, with 15 bases between. For the CDR3, the DNA is TGTGCCAGCAGCCCCACGGTGGCAGATTCTAACTATGGCTACACCTTC. Translated, it gives CASSPTVADSNYGYTF.

The rearrangement joins TRBV7-2 to TRBJ2-1; 8 nucleotides align to TRBD1. J lost 13 bases, V lost 6 bases, and 14 bases had no gene match. There are 14 residues in the CDR3. CDR1 and CDR2 (germline): SGHTA, FQGNSA. In nucleotides, the CDR3 is TGTGCCAGCAGTCCCGGACAGGGCCTAGGGACCCAGTTCTTC. Translating gives CASSPGQGLGTQFF.

The chain has TRBV6-5 and TRBJ2-7; TRBD1 agrees at 8 bases. Germline V CDR1 and CDR2: MNHEY, SVGAGI. The CDR3 has 13 residues. The junction had 4 bases not matched to a gene; V was cut back by 5 bases and J by 4 bases. The DNA of the CDR3 is TGTGCCAGCAGTCGGGACAGGACTTACGAGCAGTACTTC. Residues: CASSRDRTYEQYF.

The V call is TRBV30, the J call TRBJ2-5, with 9 bases that match TRBD2. The germline CDR1 and CDR2 sequences are GTSNPN and SVGIG (reference sequence). The V segment lost 3 bases and the J segment 2 bases; nucleotides outside the gene matches: 7. The CDR3 runs 15 residues. The DNA of the CDR3 is TGTGCCTGGAGCAGGAGCGGGGGGTCACAAGAGACCCAGTACTTC. This codes for CAWSRSGGSQETQYF.

With regard to this clonotype: Sequence at one end of the junction differs from germline and may be a read error. This chain uses TRBV6-5 with TRBJ2-3, with 11 bases matching TRBD1. The V gene's germline CDR1 is MNHEY and CDR2 SVGAGI. The CDR3 is 15 amino acids. CDR3: CASSRGTGGPDTQYF. The CDR3 DNA reads TGCGCCAGCAGCCGGGGGACAGGGGGTCCCGATACGCAGTATTTT.

This clonotype was counted a few times. J is TRBJ1-5 and V is TRBV29-1, with D unresolved. Germline V gene lookup returns CDR1 SQVTM and CDR2 ANQGSEA. This CDR3 region has 12 residues. V was pared by 4 bases and J by 6 bases, with 10 bases between. CDR3: CSVADSSQPQHF. In nucleotides, the CDR3 is TGCAGCGTTGCTGATTCTTCTCAGCCCCAGCATTTT.

Details on this clonotype: A junction boundary mismatches the germline segment, possibly from a read error. The chain employs TRBV6-5 and TRBJ2-1; D not resolved. The CDR3 runs to 12 residues. The germline gives CDR1 MNHEY, CDR2 SVGAGI. The CDR3 DNA follows: TGTGCCAGCAGTTACTCCTCCAATGAGCAGTTCTTC. Amino acid sequence: CASSYSSNEQFF.

A few counts support this clonotype. J is TRBJ2-7 and V is TRBV13; 8 positions match TRBD2. The CDR3 loop spans 15 amino acids. In germline, CDR1 is PRHDT, CDR2 FYEKMQ (reference sequence). With 5 bases clipped from V and 1 base from J, the junction kept 7 bases outside the gene matches. CDR3 amino acids: CASSREGGVSYEQYF. CDR3 sequence (DNA): TGTGCCAGCAGCCGGGAGGGCGGGGTTTCCTACGAGCAGTACTTC.

This clonotype was detected only a few times. This chain connects TRBV9 to TRBJ2-7; TRBD2 matches at 8 bases. V lost 2 bases to trimming and J lost 4 bases; unmatched junction nucleotides: 5. This CDR3 is built from 14 residues. The V gene's germline CDR1 is SGDLS and CDR2 YYNGEE. The CDR3: CASSVSGGVYEQYF. CDR3 sequence (DNA): TGTGCCAGCAGCGTCAGCGGGGGAGTATACGAGCAGTACTTC.

The table lists this clonotype with a few counts. The rearrangement links TRBV10-3 to TRBJ2-3, with D perhaps matching TRBD2 (5 bases). Germline values: CDR1 ENHRY, CDR2 SYGVKD. The CDR3 has 15 amino acids. V lost 8 bases and J lost 0, with 15 bases in between. The CDR3 bases are TGTGCCATCGGGCCTCGGGATACTAGCACAGATACGCAGTATTTT. Its translation is CAIGPRDTSTDTQYF.

The chain is built from TRBV5-1 and TRBJ2-5, with TRBD2 matching over 7 bases. The CDR3 totals 14 residues. Germline loops: CDR1 SGHRS, CDR2 YFSETQ. The ends lost 7 bases at V and 5 bases at J; junction bases unmatched: 11. The CDR3 here is CASAWSVAGETQYF. The CDR3 region has the DNA TGCGCCAGCGCCTGGTCTGTAGCGGGCGAGACCCAGTACTTC.

The rearrangement links TRBV9 to TRBJ2-3; possible D gene TRBD2, 7 bases. The CDR3 length is 16 residues. The V gene's germline CDR1 is SGDLS and CDR2 YYNGEE. Trimming took off 0 bases at V and 2 bases at J, with 13 bases between the two ends. Here the CDR3 reads CASSVGRGGLTDTQYF. The CDR3 DNA reads TGTGCCAGCAGCGTAGGTCGCGGGGGCCTCACAGATACGCAGTATTTT.

The CDR3 sequence is CSARDPEIQTEAFF. The CDR3, as DNA: TGCAGTGCTAGAGATCCGGAAATCCAGACAGAAGCTTTCTTT. The V and J genes are TRBV20-1 and TRBJ1-1; D is unclear. Deletions cut 0 bases from V and 8 bases from J, with 16 bases between. The CDR3 runs 14 residues. In germline, CDR1 is DFQATT, CDR2 SNEGSKA (reference sequence).

This clonotype was observed a handful of times. The chain recombines TRBV20-1 with TRBJ2-1, with 9 bases that match TRBD2. The ends lost 3 bases at V and 4 bases at J; junction bases unmatched: 4. This CDR3 comprises 14 residues. Germline V gives CDR1 DFQATT, CDR2 SNEGSKA (reference sequence). The CDR3 sequence is CSARSLAGYNEQFF. The CDR3 DNA is TGCAGTGCTAGGTCGCTAGCGGGGTACAATGAGCAGTTCTTC.

This clonotype showed up many times. The CDR3 loop is CASSYSKGQGFYEQYF. The CDR3 DNA reads TGTGCCAGCAGTTACTCAAAGGGACAGGGTTTCTACGAGCAGTACTTC. The V and J genes are TRBV6-5 and TRBJ2-7, with TRBD1 matching 9 bases. CDR3 length: 16 residues. Per the germline V gene, CDR1 is MNHEY and CDR2 is SVGAGI. Trimming at V came to 0 bases and at J to 3 bases, leaving 6 bases not matched to a gene.

This chain uses TRBV7-2 with TRBJ2-5, with 11 nucleotides matching TRBD2. V dropped 10 bases and J dropped 13; count of bases not matched to a gene: 20. Germline lookup yields CDR1 SGHTA and CDR2 FQGNSA. The CDR3 is made up of 15 amino acids. CDR3 loop: CATALTGTSGGPPYF. The DNA for the CDR3 is TGTGCCACAGCGCTAACCGGAACTAGCGGGGGCCCTCCGTACTTC.

The chain links TRBV20-1 to TRBJ2-7, with 7 bases lining up with TRBD1. Looked up from germline, CDR1 is DFQATT and CDR2 is SNEGSKA (reference sequence). The CDR3 loop spans 13 amino acids. The DNA for the CDR3 is TGCAGCACAATGGGACAGCCGACCTACGAGCAGTACTTC. Its translation: CSTMGQPTYEQYF.

V usage is TRBV10-3 and J usage is TRBJ2-4, with D possibly TRBD1 on 6 matching bases. With the DNA end fitting TRBJ2-5 better, the J assignment may be wrong. The CDR3 consists of 15 residues. Germline V gene sequence: CDR1 ENHRY, CDR2 SYGVKD. CDR3 amino acids: CAISESTGLGETQYF. The CDR3 DNA is TGTGCCATCAGTGAGTCAACAGGGTTAGGCGAGACCCAGTACTTC.

The chain employs TRBV2 and TRBJ2-4; D remains ambiguous. The J call may not be correct, given that the DNA end is closer to TRBJ2-7. CDR1 and CDR2 (germline): SNHLY, FYNNEI. This CDR3 region has 10 residues. Here the CDR3 reads CASKGIEQYF. The CDR3 nucleotides read TGTGCCAGCAAGGGCATCGAGCAGTACTTC.

This chain uses TRBV6-5 with TRBJ2-3, with D possibly TRBD1 on 6 matching bases. Germline CDR1 MNHEY, CDR2 SVGAGI. The CDR3 is made up of 12 amino acids. V lost 8 bases and J lost 5, with 11 bases in between. The CDR3 region is CASGTGLDTQYF. In DNA, the CDR3 is TGTGCCAGCGGCACAGGGTTAGATACGCAGTATTTT.

V is TRBV4-2 and J is TRBJ2-1; D not certain. The ends were cut back, 1 base at V and 7 bases at J, with 8 bases in the middle. CDR1 is LGHNA and CDR2 is YNFKEQ in the germline V gene. The CDR3 contains 13 residues. The CDR3 sequence: CASSQGPWNEQFF. Written as DNA, the CDR3 is TGTGCCAGCAGCCAAGGTCCGTGGAATGAGCAGTTCTTC.

This clonotype was counted a few times. The chain carries TRBV10-3 and TRBJ2-7, with 7 positions matching TRBD2. The V gene's germline CDR1 is ENHRY and CDR2 SYGVKD. J lost 5 bases, V lost 6 bases, and 7 bases had no gene match. The CDR3 is 13 residues long. For the CDR3, the DNA is TGTGCCATCAGCGCGGGGAGGGGCGACGAGCAGTACTTC. Its translation: CAISAGRGDEQYF.

The rearrangement joins TRBV12-3 or TRBV12-4 to TRBJ2-1; 8 nucleotides align to TRBD1. This CDR3 has 15 residues. J was trimmed by 7 bases and V by 3 bases; bases with no gene match: 8. The CDR3 sequence: CASSFFQGARNEQFF. In DNA form, the CDR3 reads TGTGCCAGCAGTTTTTTTCAGGGGGCGCGAAATGAGCAGTTCTTC.